The 4 T cell receptor beta chains given below trace back to one sample, sequenced in a study of blood T cell repertoires in COVID-19. The data were produced by immunoSEQ multiplex PCR, yet TCRdb's version contains in-frame clones alone and is incomplete. The top ten clones hold 0.75% to 0.9% of a sample with about 500,000 clones, nearly 90% of them seen once. Sequencing was performed on peripheral blood. Every receptor here comes from a man younger than 35 with COVID-19, enrolled during active disease.

The V gene is TRBV6-6, the J gene TRBJ1-4; TRBD1 aligns across 8 bases. Germline V CDR1 and CDR2: MNHNY, SVGAGI (reference sequence). V was pared by 6 bases and J by 10 bases, with 13 bases of the junction left unmatched. The CDR3 spans 15 residues. Here the CDR3 DNA reads TGTGCCAGCAGCCAAAAGAAGGACAGGGCTGGAAAACTGTTTTTT. It encodes CASSQKKDRAGKLFF.

The chain carries TRBV5-1 and TRBJ2-1; the match to TRBD1 covers 8 bases. Germline loops: CDR1 SGHRS, CDR2 YFSETQ. CDR3 length equals 15 residues. Losses at the gene ends were 2 bases for V and 4 bases for J; bases not matched to a gene: 5. The CDR3 DNA reads as TGCGCCAGCAGCTTAACAGGGGGAACTTACAATGAGCAGTTCTTC. Protein: CASSLTGGTYNEQFF.

The chain uses TRBV3-1 (or the pseudogene TRBV3-2) and TRBJ2-3; tentative D call: TRBD2 (5 bases). Per germline, CDR1 LGHDT and CDR2 YNNKEL (reference sequence). The length of the CDR3 is 15 residues. The germline V and J ends were trimmed by 2 bases and 2 bases, with 11 bases remaining between them. This chain's CDR3 is CASSQNGLNTDTQYF. DNA of the CDR3: TGTGCCAGCAGCCAAAACGGACTCAACACAGATACGCAGTATTTT.

This chain uses TRBV19 with TRBJ2-5; D perhaps matches TRBD2 (5 bases). The V gene's germline CDR1 is LNHDA and CDR2 SQIVND (reference sequence). Trimming shortened V by 2 bases and J by 5 bases, and 15 bases separated the two germline ends. This CDR3 is 15 amino acids long. CDR3 coding DNA: TGTGCCAGTAGTATACTCGAGGGCAACTTGGAGACCCAGTACTTC. It is translated as CASSILEGNLETQYF.